The present T cell receptor (beta chain) was sequenced within a study of blood T cell repertoires in COVID-19. Overall study context: The samples span acute and convalescent COVID-19 from the United States, Italy and Spain. PBMCs, B-cell-depleted T cells, or T cells were the source of the cDNA or gDNA that made up the material.

The V segment lost 0 bases and the J segment 8 bases; nucleotides outside the gene matches: 4. The CDR3 consists of 13 residues. The germline CDR1 and CDR2 sequences are GTSNPN and SVGIG (reference sequence). As processed by the authors: The authors estimated nucleated cell counts from reference gene primer amplification. Some clones are missing from TCRdb's copy, which holds only in-frame ones; the method was immunoSEQ multiplex PCR. The DNA gave D and trimming, while V, J and clone size come from that table. Of about 230,000 clones in the sample, around 83% were seen once. Sequencing was performed on peripheral blood. The chain is built from TRBV30 and TRBJ1-2; 9 nucleotides agree with TRBD1. The clonotype was recovered from a woman aged 50 to 65 with acute or convalescent COVID-19. As DNA, the CDR3 is TGTGCCTGGAGTGTACCGGACAGGGGCGGCTACACCTTC. Its protein product is CAWSVPDRGGYTF.